The 29 T cell receptor beta chains presented below share a single source sample, sequenced in a study of CD8+ T cells in alopecia areata. Treatment in this sample: oral pan-JAK inhibitor, 5-10 mg twice daily. Extracted from the samples, RNA was reverse transcribed into cDNA to serve as the sequencing template. TCRdb's copy holds only in-frame clones and misses some; the assay was immunoSEQ multiplex PCR. The table includes 150,000 to 200,000 clones, 60% to 75% detected once. Sequenced here: CD4+ T cells sorted from blood, sampled at week 24, from a patient treated with tofacitinib. These receptors were obtained from a human donor with alopecia areata.

V and J are TRBV29-1 and TRBJ1-1; 8 bases are shared with TRBD1. This CDR3 has 15 residues. V trimming: 7 bases; J trimming: 0 bases; junction bases outside the gene matches: 10. The germline V gene has CDR1 SQVTM and CDR2 ANQGSEA. The CDR3 region is CSAKVPQGVNTEAFF. The CDR3, as DNA: TGCAGCGCTAAAGTCCCACAGGGGGTGAACACTGAAGCTTTCTTT. Full variable domain (outside the CDR3, taken from reference TRBV29-1 and TRBJ1-1): SAVISQKPSRDICQRGTSLTIQCQVDSQVTMMFWYRQQPGQSLTLIATANQGSEATYESGFVIDKFPISRPNLTFSTLTVSNMSPEDSSIYLCSAKVPQGVNTEAFFGQGTRLTVV.

V and J are TRBV10-3 and TRBJ2-1; TRBD2 matches at 10 bases. CDR3 size: 12 residues. Trimming took 6 bases from V and 15 from J; bases not matched to a gene: 8. Germline V lookup: CDR1 ENHRY, CDR2 SYGVKD. The CDR3 is CAIRTTSGVPFF. CDR3 in DNA: TGTGCCATCAGGACCACTAGCGGGGTTCCGTTCTTC.

The chain carries TRBV11-2 and TRBJ2-5; D is undetermined. Germline lookup yields CDR1 SGHAT and CDR2 FQNNGV. The CDR3 length is 13 residues. The ends were cut back, 1 base at V and 3 bases at J, with 6 bases in the middle. The CDR3 DNA follows: TGTGCCAGCAGCTTAGGACGTGAAGAGACCCAGTACTTC. This gives the protein CASSLGREETQYF.

The CDR3 DNA sequence: TGTGCCAGCGGTGGCGGGGAGCTGTTTTTT. The encoded protein is CASGGGELFF. The V gene is TRBV6-5, the J gene TRBJ2-2; D is undetermined. V was cut by 8 bases and J by 7 bases, with 5 bases left in between. CDR3 length: 10 amino acids. Germline CDR1 reads MNHEY; CDR2 reads SVGAGI.

The CDR3 reads CASMTIANLRTYEQYF. In nucleotides, the CDR3 is TGTGCCAGCATGACGATAGCAAACCTACGCACCTACGAGCAGTACTTC. The V and J genes are TRBV27 and TRBJ2-7; the D is unclear. V gave up 7 bases and J gave up 2 bases, with 21 bases separating them. The CDR3 has 16 amino acids. In germline, CDR1 is MNHEY, CDR2 SMNVEV (reference sequence).

V is TRBV2 and J is TRBJ2-7; the match to TRBD1 covers 9 bases. The germline CDR1 and CDR2 sequences are SNHLY and FYNNEI. The CDR3 is 15 amino acids. The V and J ends lost 5 bases and 6 bases, in that order; junction bases with no gene match: 11. Here the CDR3 DNA reads TGTGCCAGCAGTACCTCCGGGACAGGGCCATCCGAGCAGTACTTC. This gives the protein CASSTSGTGPSEQYF.

The DNA for the CDR3 is TGTGCCAGCAGCGGGGGACGGAATCGAAACACCATATATTTT. Residues: CASSGGRNRNTIYF. The gene calls are TRBV9 and TRBJ1-3; tentative D call: TRBD1 (5 bases). Trimming left V 3 bases short and J 5 bases short, with 12 bases between. CDR1 is SGDLS and CDR2 is YYNGEE in the germline V gene. The CDR3 has 14 amino acids.

On this clone itself: This CDR3 is also generated by other DNA sequences in the sample. The chain is built from TRBV5-1 and TRBJ2-5; TRBD1 matches at 9 bases. V dropped 4 bases and J dropped 4; count of bases not matched to a gene: 5. The CDR3 loop spans 14 amino acids. Germline CDR1 and CDR2: SGHRS and YFSETQ. The CDR3 sequence: CASSPGQGGETQYF. In DNA form, the CDR3 reads TGCGCCAGCAGCCCGGGACAGGGTGGAGAGACCCAGTACTTC. The full variable domain, completed using reference TRBV5-1 and TRBJ2-5, is KAGVTQTPRYLIKTRGQQVTLSCSPISGHRSVSWYQQTPGQGLQFLFEYFSETQRNKGNFPGRFSGRQFSNSRSEMNVSTLELGDSALYLCASSPGQGGETQYFGPGTRLLVL.

The chain uses TRBV29-1 and TRBJ2-7; D is unresolved. Germline lookup yields CDR1 SQVTM and CDR2 ANQGSEA. V was trimmed by 6 bases and J by 0 bases, leaving 12 bases between them. The CDR3 length is 13 residues. The CDR3 reads CSVSDHSSYEQYF. In nucleotides, the CDR3 is TGCAGCGTCTCGGATCATAGCTCCTACGAGCAGTACTTC.

This clone occurred a few times. This chain connects TRBV11-2 to TRBJ1-2, with TRBD1 matching 7 bases. This CDR3 comprises 14 residues. Germline CDR1 reads SGHAT; CDR2 reads FQNNGV. J was trimmed by 4 bases and V by 1 base; bases with no gene match: 3. CDR3 residues: CASSLGTGGYGYTF. The CDR3 DNA reads TGTGCCAGCAGCTTAGGGACAGGAGGCTATGGCTACACCTTC.

Note on this clone: Other DNA sequences in this sample translate to the same CDR3. This rearrangement joins TRBV5-6 to TRBJ2-7; possible D gene TRBD1, 5 bases. The CDR3 covers 15 residues. V was shortened by 0 bases and J by 2 bases, with 12 bases between the two germline ends. Germline CDR1 reads SGHDT; CDR2 reads YYEEEE. CDR3 DNA sequence: TGTGCCAGCAGCTTGGTCGCAGGGCAGACCTACGAGCAGTACTTC. The encoded protein is CASSLVAGQTYEQYF.

The sample holds a few counts of this clone. The J gene is TRBJ1-5, the V gene TRBV4-1; D uncertain. In germline, CDR1 is MGHRA, CDR2 YSYEKL. The V end was cut by 0 bases, the J end by 10 bases, with 7 bases between. This CDR3 comprises 12 residues. The CDR3 loop is CASSQDGSPQHF. The CDR3 nucleotides read TGCGCCAGCAGCCAAGATGGTAGTCCCCAGCATTTT.

The rearrangement uses TRBV25-1 and TRBJ1-2; D may be TRBD1 (5 bases). Trimming stripped 0 bases from V and 8 bases from J, with 16 bases between. This CDR3 comprises 15 residues. Germline loops: CDR1 MGHDK, CDR2 SYGVNS. CDR3 amino acids: CASSEYGKGIDGYTF. The CDR3 region has the DNA TGTGCCAGCAGTGAATACGGGAAGGGGATAGACGGCTACACCTTC.

This clone was seen only a few times. The chain has TRBV14 and TRBJ2-7; D possibly corresponds to TRBD1 (5 bases). V lost 2 bases and J 6 bases, leaving 11 bases between the germline ends. The CDR3 has 13 amino acids. Germline-derived CDR1 and CDR2 are SGHDN and FVKESK. The CDR3 nucleotides are TGTGCCAGCAGCCAACATAGGGGTGGCGAGCAGTACTTC. Its translation is CASSQHRGGEQYF.

The V gene is TRBV29-1, the J gene TRBJ2-5; D gene ambiguous. The CDR3 loop spans 10 amino acids. CDR1 is SQVTM and CDR2 is ANQGSEA in the germline V gene. V lost 6 bases and J lost 2, with 4 bases in between. CDR3: CSVEQETQYF. DNA for the CDR3: TGCAGCGTGGAACAAGAGACCCAGTACTTC.

The J gene is TRBJ2-7, the V gene TRBV6-1, with no clear D. The CDR3 consists of 12 residues. Trimming took 4 bases from V and 7 from J, leaving 11 bases between them. CDR1 and CDR2 from the germline V gene are MNHNS and SASEGT. The chain's CDR3 is CASSGLPGEQYF. The CDR3 DNA reads as TGTGCCAGCAGTGGCCTCCCCGGGGAGCAGTACTTC.

The chain is built from TRBV7-6 and TRBJ1-2; 10 nucleotides agree with TRBD1. With V trimmed by 4 bases and J by 8 bases, 10 bases remained unmatched. The CDR3 consists of 15 residues. Germline loops: CDR1 SGHVS, CDR2 FNYEAQ. CDR3 nucleotides: TGTGCCAGCAGCTCGTCCCGACAGGGGGCTGAAGGCTACACCTTC. Encoded protein: CASSSSRQGAEGYTF. Full variable domain (remainder filled in from reference TRBV7-6 and TRBJ1-2): GAGVSQSPRYKVTKRGQDVALRCDPISGHVSLYWYRQALGQGPEFLTYFNYEAQQDKSGLPNDRFSAERPEGSISTLTIQRTEQRDSAMYRCASSSSRQGAEGYTFGSGTRLTVV.

This clone showed up just once. In DNA, the CDR3 is TGTGCCTGGAGTTGGGTGGCAGGTGGCTACACCTTC. Translating it yields CAWSWVAGGYTF. The chain recombines TRBV30 with TRBJ1-2; D is undetermined. The germline V gene has CDR1 GTSNPN and CDR2 SVGIG (reference sequence). V was clipped by 2 bases and J by 7 bases, with 11 bases between them. This CDR3 contains 12 residues.

V is TRBV30 and J is TRBJ2-5; D is uncertain. CDR1 GTSNPN and CDR2 SVGIG come from the germline V gene (reference sequence). CDR3 length: 11 amino acids. With 4 bases removed from V and 5 bases from J, the gap between germline ends came to 8 bases. This chain's CDR3 is CAWISGETQYF. CDR3 coding DNA: TGTGCCTGGATATCCGGGGAGACCCAGTACTTC. Using reference TRBV30 and TRBJ2-5 for the parts outside the CDR3, the full variable domain is SQTIHQWPATLVQPVGSPLSLECTVEGTSNPNLYWYRQAAGRGLQLLFYSVGIGQISSEVPQNLSASRPQDRQFILSSKKLLLSDSGFYLCAWISGETQYFGPGTRLLVL.

This rearrangement joins TRBV5-1 to TRBJ1-6, with D perhaps matching TRBD1 (6 bases). V was trimmed by 4 bases and J by 8 bases, leaving 16 bases between them. This CDR3 has 15 residues. CDR1 and CDR2 (germline): SGHRS, YFSETQ. In DNA, the CDR3 is TGCGCCAGCAGCGCCGCCGCAGGGGTTCATTCACCCCTCCACTTT. Its protein is CASSAAAGVHSPLHF.

The chain recombines TRBV29-1 with TRBJ2-6; D not certain. The CDR3 has 15 amino acids. Germline V gene lookup returns CDR1 SQVTM and CDR2 ANQGSEA. Trimming left V 2 bases short and J 0 bases short, with 8 bases between. The CDR3, as DNA: TGCAGCGTTGAACGGGCTAGCTCTGGGGCCAACGTCCTGACTTTC. It yields the protein CSVERASSGANVLTF.

J is TRBJ2-1 and V is TRBV7-2; maybe TRBD1 (5 bases). The CDR3 consists of 11 residues. The ends were cut back, 5 bases at V and 9 bases at J, with 8 bases in the middle. Germline CDR1 and CDR2: SGHTA and FQGNSA. CDR3 sequence: CASSTGGEQFF. DNA for the CDR3: TGTGCCAGCAGCACAGGCGGTGAGCAGTTCTTC. The full variable domain, with the rest looked up from reference TRBV7-2 and TRBJ2-1, is GAGVSQSPSNKVTEKGKDVELRCDPISGHTALYWYRQSLGQGLEFLIYFQGNSAPDKSGLPSDRFSAERTGGSVSTLTIQRTQQEDSAVYLCASSTGGEQFFGPGTRLTVL.

The chain is built from TRBV11-2 and TRBJ2-7, with 9 bases fitting TRBD2. The CDR3 covers 13 residues. J lost 6 bases, V lost 6 bases, and 6 bases had no gene match. Germline V gives CDR1 SGHAT, CDR2 FQNNGV. The CDR3 region is CASRTSGDIEQYF. CDR3 in DNA: TGTGCCAGCAGGACTAGCGGCGATATCGAGCAGTACTTC.

The V and J genes are TRBV5-6 and TRBJ2-1; 7 bases align to TRBD1. Germline CDR1 reads SGHDT; CDR2 reads YYEEEE. The CDR3 runs to 15 residues. V gave up 9 bases and J gave up 3 bases; unmatched junction bases: 12. The CDR3 reads CATSGWQGDYNEQFF. The CDR3 DNA is TGTGCCACCAGTGGATGGCAGGGGGACTACAATGAGCAGTTCTTC.

The chain has TRBV5-1 and TRBJ2-5; the match to TRBD2 covers 7 bases. J lost 5 bases, V lost 0 bases, and 4 bases had no gene match. The length of the CDR3 is 14 residues. Per the germline V gene, CDR1 is SGHRS and CDR2 is YFSETQ. The CDR3 sequence: CASSLEAAGETQYF. As DNA, the CDR3 is TGCGCCAGCAGCTTGGAGGCAGCGGGGGAGACCCAGTACTTC.

This rearrangement joins TRBV2 to TRBJ2-3, with D perhaps TRBD2 (6 bases). The V gene lost 6 bases and the J gene lost 1 base, with 8 bases spanning the gap. Germline V gene lookup returns CDR1 SNHLY and CDR2 FYNNEI. The CDR3 is 13 amino acids. This CDR3 reads CASRGGGTDTQYF. The CDR3 DNA reads as TGTGCCAGCAGGGGCGGGGGCACAGATACGCAGTATTTT.

The chain is built from TRBV9 and TRBJ2-5; 10 bases line up with TRBD2. The trim removed 2 bases at V and 5 bases at J, leaving 6 bases unmatched. Germline V lookup: CDR1 SGDLS, CDR2 YYNGEE. CDR3 size: 15 residues. CDR3 in amino acids: CASSVTSGGVETQYF. In DNA, the CDR3 is TGTGCCAGCAGCGTCACAAGCGGGGGGGTGGAGACCCAGTACTTC. Drawing the rest from reference TRBV9 and TRBJ2-5, the complete variable domain is DSGVTQTPKHLITATGQRVTLRCSPRSGDLSVYWYQQSLDQGLQFLIQYYNGEERAKGNILERFSAQQFPDLHSELNLSSLELGDSALYFCASSVTSGGVETQYFGPGTRLLVL.

The rearrangement uses TRBV30 and TRBJ1-1; D call uncertain. CDR1 and CDR2 (germline): GTSNPN, SVGIG (reference sequence). Deletions cut 8 bases from V and 0 bases from J, with 13 bases between. The CDR3 extends over 13 amino acids. DNA for the CDR3: TGTGCCACCGGCCGCGGGATGAACACTGAAGCTTTCTTT. It translates to CATGRGMNTEAFF.

J is TRBJ1-4 and V is TRBV6-5, with TRBD1 matching over 8 bases. CDR3 length: 14 amino acids. V was pared by 7 bases and J by 8 bases, with 9 bases of the junction left unmatched. Germline CDR1 MNHEY, CDR2 SVGAGI. CDR3 amino acids: CASIAGGTDEKLFF. The CDR3 coding sequence is TGTGCCAGCATTGCAGGGGGCACGGACGAAAAACTGTTTTTT.